This T cell receptor (beta chain) was captured by sequencing in a study of regulatory T cells in long-lasting Graves disease. V was cut by 8 bases and J by 0 bases, with 11 bases left in between. The CDR3 spans 14 residues. The germline gives CDR1 SGHVS, CDR2 FQNEAQ. Documented time point: newly diagnosed GD, antithyroid drugs for less than 3 months. Researchers made the TCR library from RNA that was extracted from PBMCs. Patients came through an endocrinology department, and that department was in Xi'an, China. This clonotype occurred many times. Its matching antigen is unknown. Study observations and caveats: Newly diagnosed disease favored TRBV20-1 and TRBJ2-1 over persistent disease. Graves' patients with persistent disease showed TCR diversity lower than patients newly diagnosed. Those with persistent disease had in common more public clonotypes (around 2,700) than new patients (more than 900).

Construction of the TCR beta libraries employed iRepertoire HTBI primers in conjunction with Arm-PCR of CDR3 regions. TCRdb processed the multiplex PCR reads anew with MiXCR; each CDR3 protein has one entry. The sample carries roughly 250,000 distinct CDR3 sequences, 18% recorded once. The same specimen was also included in a second study, on T cells in Graves' hyperthyroidism and ophthalmopathy.

The starting material was peripheral blood mononuclear cells (PBMCs), obtained at new diagnosis, from a patient treated with antithyroid drugs. The rearrangement joins TRBV7-8 to TRBJ1-3; the D is unclear. This receptor was taken from a woman in her 30s with Graves disease. CDR3 bases: TGTGCCAGCGGCCCTCGGGACTCTGGAAACACCATATATTTT. This encodes CASGPRDSGNTIYF.